This entry concerns a single T cell receptor (beta chain). The antigen remains unidentified. This specimen belongs to a study of OX40 agonist ivuxolimab in advanced cancers. Study-wide background: Each dose-escalation patient presented with hepatocellular carcinoma, melanoma, renal cell or head and neck cancer. Broader study findings: CD4+ T cells averaged fewer expanded clones than CD8+ T cells. Both CD4+ and CD8+ T cell populations in blood had undergone clonal expansion by week 6 at 0.1 to 3.0 mg/kg.

Using immunoSEQ multiplex PCR, the repertoire was profiled, and TCRdb retains in-frame clones only, with some absent. The table shows roughly 32,000 clones, with about four fifths occurring only once. Sequenced material: CD4+ or CD8+ T cells sorted from blood, taken in a trial of the OX40 agonist ivuxolimab. This receptor was obtained from an adult with an advanced solid tumor such as melanoma, head and neck, liver or kidney cancer.

CDR3 nucleotides: TGTGCCAGCAGAGCTGGGACAGAGAGCACAGATACGCAGTATTTT. Its translation is CASRAGTESTDTQYF. The V call is TRBV13, the J call TRBJ2-3; 7 positions match TRBD1. With 6 bases clipped from V and 0 bases from J, the junction kept 6 bases outside the gene matches. Germline CDR1 and CDR2: PRHDT and FYEKMQ (reference sequence). This CDR3 is 15 amino acids long.